The source of this TCR beta chain is a study of blood T cell repertoires in COVID-19. V was clipped by 4 bases and J by 2 bases; unmatched bases: 5. The length of the CDR3 is 16 residues. In germline, CDR1 is SGHRS, CDR2 YFSETQ. Clones were sequenced by immunoSEQ multiplex PCR, and TCRdb holds only the in-frame ones, with some missing. The table lists tens of thousands of clones, about 70% of them singletons. This receptor was identified in a woman in her 70s with acute or convalescent COVID-19. The material sequenced was peripheral blood. V usage is TRBV5-1 and J usage is TRBJ2-3; 12 positions agree with TRBD2. CDR3 sequence reads: CASSTGLAGPTDTQYF. CDR3 DNA sequence: TGCGCCAGCAGCACGGGACTAGCGGGTCCCACAGATACGCAGTATTTT.